This T cell receptor (beta chain) was captured by sequencing in a study of blood T cell repertoires in COVID-19. For the study at large: Material from acute and convalescent COVID-19 was sourced from the United States, Italy and Spain. T cells, B-cell-depleted T cells, or PBMCs provided the cDNA or gDNA that served as material.

Authors' analysis steps: Reference gene primer amplification gave nucleated cell count estimates. The table came from immunoSEQ multiplex PCR; TCRdb's copy has only in-frame clones and leaves some out. The DNA gave D and trimming, while V, J and clone size come from that table. Among 50,000 to 70,000 clones listed, 84% were seen once. Sequenced: peripheral blood. This clonotype was obtained from a man between 65 and 79 years old with active COVID-19.

The DNA for the CDR3 is TGCGCCAGCAGCTTGGCTGGGGCCCTCACAGATACGCAGTATTTT. Translation gives CASSLAGALTDTQYF. V is TRBV5-1 and J is TRBJ2-3; TRBD1 is a possible D gene (5 bases). The CDR3 is 15 residues long. Germline V CDR1 and CDR2: SGHRS, YFSETQ. Trimming took 0 bases from V and 2 from J, leaving 10 bases between them. Full variable domain (remainder filled in from reference TRBV5-1 and TRBJ2-3): KAGVTQTPRYLIKTRGQQVTLSCSPISGHRSVSWYQQTPGQGLQFLFEYFSETQRNKGNFPGRFSGRQFSNSRSEMNVSTLELGDSALYLCASSLAGALTDTQYFGPGTRLTVL.